This T cell receptor (beta chain) comes out of a study of cytomegalovirus exposure and HLA in healthy donors. Germline V gene lookup returns CDR1 MNHEY and CDR2 SVGAGI. V was trimmed by 6 bases and J by 1 base, leaving 6 bases between them. This CDR3 has 12 residues. The PCR was carried out with 60 Vbeta primers and 13 Jbeta primers. Profiling relied on immunoSEQ multiplex PCR, and the TCRdb table lists in-frame clones only, not all of them. The table includes about 140,000 clones, roughly three quarters detected once. Study results and limitations: In an earlier analysis, about 87% or about 30%: the productive usage of most TCR beta V segments.

A note on this clone: Its antigen is currently unknown.

The V call is TRBV6-5, the J call TRBJ2-5; D is unresolved. The specimen sequenced was PBMCs. This TCR came from a male donor in good health and CMV-seronegative. This chain's CDR3 is CASSSVQETQYF. CDR3 DNA sequence: TGTGCCAGCAGCTCGGTCCAAGAGACCCAGTACTTC.